Below are 18 T cell receptor beta chains sequenced from a single sample in a study of T cell responses to AZD1222 COVID-19 vaccine. Clones were sequenced by immunoSEQ multiplex PCR, and TCRdb holds only the in-frame ones, with some missing. The sample has under 150,000 clones, 92% seen once; the top ten hold approximately 3.4%. The material sequenced was peripheral blood, taken on day 0 of AZD1222 vaccination. All receptors come from an adult in good health.

V and J are TRBV7-8 and TRBJ2-7; 7 bases fit TRBD2. Per germline, CDR1 SGHVS and CDR2 FQNEAQ. Trimming at V came to 0 bases and at J to 2 bases, leaving 10 bases not matched to a gene. This CDR3 has 17 residues. CDR3 loop: CASSLARGSQITYEQYF. The CDR3 DNA reads TGTGCCAGCAGCTTAGCGCGGGGGAGTCAGATAACCTACGAGCAGTACTTC.

This chain links TRBV19 with TRBJ1-1, with D maybe TRBD1 (6 bases). Germline CDR1 reads LNHDA; CDR2 reads SQIVND (reference sequence). This CDR3 contains 15 residues. Trimming stripped 10 bases from V and 2 bases from J, with 20 bases between. CDR3 residues: CATVTRRTANTEAFF. CDR3 DNA sequence: TGTGCCACCGTAACCCGTCGGACAGCCAACACTGAAGCTTTCTTT.

The chain recombines TRBV9 with TRBJ2-1; tentative D call: TRBD2 (5 bases). The CDR3 length is 15 residues. The V end lost 0 bases, the J end lost 4 bases, and 11 bases lay between the germline ends. The germline V gene has CDR1 SGDLS and CDR2 YYNGEE. CDR3: CASSVGWTEYNEQFF. In nucleotides, the CDR3 is TGTGCCAGCAGCGTAGGTTGGACTGAATACAATGAGCAGTTCTTC. The full variable domain, in which reference TRBV9 and TRBJ2-1 provide the parts outside the CDR3, is DSGVTQTPKHLITATGQRVTLRCSPRSGDLSVYWYQQSLDQGLQFLIQYYNGEERAKGNILERFSAQQFPDLHSELNLSSLELGDSALYFCASSVGWTEYNEQFFGPGTRLTVL.

The chain couples TRBV15 to TRBJ2-1, with 7 bases fitting TRBD2. CDR3 size: 15 residues. V shed 3 bases and J 3 bases; nucleotides not matched to a gene: 5. Germline CDR1 reads LNHNV; CDR2 reads YYDKDF (reference sequence). The CDR3 sequence is CATSRITSDYNEQFF. The CDR3, as DNA: TGTGCCACCAGCAGGATCACTAGCGACTACAATGAGCAGTTCTTC.

This chain uses TRBV5-4 with TRBJ1-1; no clear D. The CDR3 has 14 residues. V was clipped by 4 bases and J by 2 bases, with 12 bases between them. CDR1 is SGHNT and CDR2 is YYREEE in the germline V gene (reference sequence). The CDR3 coding sequence is TGTGCCAGCAGCCAGGAATCCCAAAACACTGAAGCTTTCTTT. This encodes CASSQESQNTEAFF.

The chain recombines TRBV5-1 with TRBJ1-5; no firm D call. V lost 2 bases, J lost 2 bases, and 8 bases lay in between. CDR1 and CDR2 (germline): SGHRS, YFSETQ. The CDR3 sequence is 14 residues long. CDR3 coding DNA: TGCGCCAGCAGCTTAGAGGGAGGCAATCAGCCCCAGCATTTT. It yields the protein CASSLEGGNQPQHF.

This chain connects TRBV9 to TRBJ1-5, with unresolved D. Trimming pared 1 base from V and 1 base from J, leaving 3 bases between. There are 13 residues in the CDR3. CDR1 is SGDLS and CDR2 is YYNGEE in the germline V gene. CDR3 residues: CASSVYSNQPQHF. The CDR3 coding sequence is TGTGCCAGCAGCGTATACAGCAATCAGCCCCAGCATTTT.

The chain couples TRBV5-4 to TRBJ2-3; the D gene is possibly TRBD2 (6 bases). V shed 4 bases and J shed 2 bases, with 14 bases lying between them. The germline V gene has CDR1 SGHNT and CDR2 YYREEE (reference sequence). This CDR3 is built from 15 residues. This chain's CDR3 is CASSAPSDITDTQYF. CDR3 bases: TGTGCCAGCAGCGCACCTAGCGATATCACAGATACGCAGTATTTT.

This chain connects TRBV12-3 or TRBV12-4 to TRBJ1-5; 7 positions match TRBD1. V was clipped by 7 bases and J by 3 bases; unmatched bases: 3. The CDR3 has 13 residues. CDR3 residues: CASIDRVNQPQHF. For the CDR3, the DNA is TGTGCCAGCATAGACAGGGTCAATCAGCCCCAGCATTTT.

The chain links TRBV18 to TRBJ1-2, with a tentative D call TRBD1 (6 bases). Trimming took off 3 bases at V and 4 bases at J, with 12 bases between the two ends. Per the germline V gene, CDR1 is KGHSH and CDR2 is LQKENI. This CDR3 spans 14 amino acids. The CDR3 DNA sequence: TGTGCCAGCTCACCCATGGACAGAGCCTATGGCTACACCTTC. Translating gives CASSPMDRAYGYTF.

This chain connects TRBV28 to TRBJ1-5; D is undetermined. Per the germline V gene, CDR1 is MDHEN and CDR2 is SYDVKM. V lost 3 bases, J lost 0 bases, and 6 bases lay in between. The CDR3 is made up of 14 amino acids. This CDR3 reads CASSFPDSNQPQHF. Written as DNA, the CDR3 is TGTGCCAGCAGTTTCCCCGATAGCAATCAGCCCCAGCATTTT.

The J gene is TRBJ1-5, the V gene TRBV18; the D is unclear. This CDR3 has 13 residues. Trimming stripped 2 bases from V and 1 base from J, with 3 bases between. Germline V gene lookup returns CDR1 KGHSH and CDR2 LQKENI. CDR3 loop: CASSPSSNQPQHF. CDR3 DNA sequence: TGTGCCAGCTCACCATCGAGCAATCAGCCCCAGCATTTT.

The V gene is TRBV20-1, the J gene TRBJ2-1, with D hard to call. The ends were cut back, 3 bases at V and 8 bases at J, with 5 bases in the middle. CDR1 and CDR2 from the germline V gene are DFQATT and SNEGSKA (reference sequence). This CDR3 contains 10 residues. The chain's CDR3 is CSASIDEQFF. DNA of the CDR3: TGCAGTGCTAGTATTGATGAGCAGTTCTTC.

The DNA of the CDR3 is TGTGCCATCAGTGCAACCGGGACTAGCGGCTACAATGAGCAGTTCTTC. Protein product: CAISATGTSGYNEQFF. This chain joins TRBV10-3 and TRBJ2-1; TRBD2 agrees at 11 bases. The germline V gene has CDR1 ENHRY and CDR2 SYGVKD. The V segment lost 4 bases and the J segment 3 bases; nucleotides outside the gene matches: 5. The CDR3 totals 16 residues.

This clone was counted once. This chain connects TRBV7-9 to TRBJ2-2; the match to TRBD2 covers 7 bases. Germline V lookup: CDR1 SEHNR, CDR2 FQNEAQ (reference sequence). V lost 5 bases to trimming and J lost 5 bases; unmatched junction nucleotides: 8. The CDR3 sequence is 15 residues long. The CDR3 DNA reads TGTGCCAGCAGCCATCCGGGACTAACAACCGGGGAGCTGTTTTTT. This gives the protein CASSHPGLTTGELFF.

The rearrangement uses TRBV5-5 and TRBJ2-7; a possible D gene is TRBD1 (7 bases). Trimming removed 1 base from V and 7 bases from J, with 24 bases in between. Per the germline V gene, CDR1 is SGHKS and CDR2 is YYEKEE (reference sequence). CDR3 size: 17 residues. CDR3 region: CASSLLTDGTARGEQYF. The CDR3 DNA follows: TGTGCCAGCAGCTTGTTGACCGACGGGACAGCCCGGGGGGAGCAGTACTTC.

V gene TRBV11-2 combines with J gene TRBJ2-1, with D perhaps TRBD1 or TRBD2 (6 bases each). V was pared by 2 bases and J by 3 bases, with 20 bases between. CDR3 length: 18 amino acids. Germline V gives CDR1 SGHAT, CDR2 FQNNGV. This CDR3 is CASSLRGEEGAIYNEQFF. The DNA for the CDR3 is TGTGCCAGCAGCTTAAGGGGGGAGGAGGGAGCTATCTACAATGAGCAGTTCTTC. Together with reference TRBV11-2 and TRBJ2-1, the CDR3 gives the full variable domain: EAGVAQSPRYKIIEKRQSVAFWCNPISGHATLYWYQQILGQGPKLLIQFQNNGVVDDSQLPKDRFSAERLKGVDSTLKIQPAKLEDSAVYLCASSLRGEEGAIYNEQFFGPGTRLTVL.

V gene TRBV3-1 (or the pseudogene TRBV3-2) combines with J gene TRBJ2-7, with TRBD2 matching 8 bases. J was trimmed by 1 base and V by 4 bases; bases with no gene match: 9. Germline CDR1 is LGHDT and CDR2 is YNNKEL (reference sequence). The CDR3 totals 16 residues. The chain's CDR3 is CASSLGGSGTSYEQYF. The CDR3 DNA reads TGTGCCAGCAGCCTTGGGGGTAGCGGGACGTCCTACGAGCAGTACTTC.